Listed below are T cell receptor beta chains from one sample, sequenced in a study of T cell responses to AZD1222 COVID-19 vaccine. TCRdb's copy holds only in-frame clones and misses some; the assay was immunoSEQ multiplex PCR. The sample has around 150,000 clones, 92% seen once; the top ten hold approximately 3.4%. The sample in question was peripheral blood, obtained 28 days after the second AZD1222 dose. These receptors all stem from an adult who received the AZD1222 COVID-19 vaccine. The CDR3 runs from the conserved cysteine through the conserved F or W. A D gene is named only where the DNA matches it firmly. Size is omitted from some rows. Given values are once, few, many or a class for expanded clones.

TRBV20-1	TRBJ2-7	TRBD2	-	CSASTGGSYEQYF	TGCAGTGCTAGTACGGGGGGCTCCTACGAGCAGTACTTC
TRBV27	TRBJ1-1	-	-	CASSLSGDRQDTEAFF	TGTGCCAGCAGTTTATCAGGCGACAGGCAGGACACTGAAGCTTTCTTT
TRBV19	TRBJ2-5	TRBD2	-	CASSIREGTETQYF	TGTGCCAGTAGTATCAGGGAGGGGACAGAGACCCAGTACTTC
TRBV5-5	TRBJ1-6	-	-	CASSLNPGDFNSPLHF	TGTGCCAGCAGCTTAAATCCAGGGGATTTTAATTCACCCCTCCACTTT
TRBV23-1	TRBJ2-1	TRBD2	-	CASTRPQAGVYNEQFF	TGCGCCAGCACCCGGCCCCAAGCGGGGGTGTACAATGAGCAGTTCTTC
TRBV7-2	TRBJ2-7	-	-	CASSLDRGSYEQYF	TGTGCCAGCAGCTTAGACCGCGGAAGCTACGAGCAGTACTTC
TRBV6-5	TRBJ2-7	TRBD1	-	CASSTDRGGDEQYF	TGTGCCAGCAGTACTGACAGGGGAGGCGACGAGCAGTACTTC
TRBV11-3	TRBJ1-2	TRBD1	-	CASSPDRGGGYTF	TGTGCCAGCAGCCCGGACAGGGGAGGTGGCTACACCTTC
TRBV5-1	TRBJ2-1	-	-	CASSEGGHEQFF	TGCGCCAGCAGCGAGGGGGGACACGAGCAGTTCTTC
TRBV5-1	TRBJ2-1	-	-	CASRPLASSYNEQFF	TGCGCCAGCAGACCTCTAGCGTCCTCCTACAATGAGCAGTTCTTC
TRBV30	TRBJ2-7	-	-	CAWKGSLSYEQYF	TGTGCCTGGAAAGGGAGTCTAAGCTACGAGCAGTACTTC
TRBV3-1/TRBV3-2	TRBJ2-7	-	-	CASSQDPQGLTSYEQYF	TGTGCCAGCAGCCAAGATCCCCAGGGATTGACCTCCTACGAGCAGTACTTC
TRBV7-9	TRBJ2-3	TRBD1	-	CASSTGGTDTQYF	TGTGCCAGCAGCACAGGGGGGACAGATACGCAGTATTTT
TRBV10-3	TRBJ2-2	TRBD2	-	CAILGQGGTGELFF	TGTGCCATCCTGGGCCAGGGAGGGACCGGGGAGCTGTTTTTT
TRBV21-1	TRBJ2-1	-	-	CASSKFPSGGSKDNEQFF	TGTGCCAGCAGCAAATTTCCTAGCGGCGGTTCAAAGGACAATGAGCAGTTCTTC
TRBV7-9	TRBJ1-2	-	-	CASSLGDGYGYTF	TGTGCCAGCAGCTTGGGAGACGGCTATGGCTACACCTTC
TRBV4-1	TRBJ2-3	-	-	CASSQDTGTPGSTDTQYF	TGCGCCAGCAGCCAGGACACCGGGACCCCAGGCAGCACAGATACGCAGTATTTT
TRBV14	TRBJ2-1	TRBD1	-	CASSQRGQANSFF	TGTGCCAGCAGCCAGAGAGGACAGGCCAACTCGTTCTTC
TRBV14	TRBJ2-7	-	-	CASSRVGEQYF	TGTGCCAGCAGCCGGGTGGGCGAGCAGTACTTC
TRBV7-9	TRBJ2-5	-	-	CASSYYEGAETQYF	TGTGCCAGCAGCTATTATGAGGGAGCAGAGACCCAGTACTTC
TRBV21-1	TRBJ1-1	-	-	CAPSRGGKNTEAFF	TGTGCCCCATCGCGGGGCGGGAAGAACACTGAAGCTTTCTTT
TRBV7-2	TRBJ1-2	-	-	CASSLSGTTNYGYTF	TGTGCCAGCAGCTTATCCGGGACGACTAACTATGGCTACACCTTC
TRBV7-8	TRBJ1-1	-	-	CASSPWTENTEAFF	TGTGCCAGCAGCCCCTGGACGGAAAACACTGAAGCTTTCTTT
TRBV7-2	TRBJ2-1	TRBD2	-	CASSLYGQRGGNEQFF	TGTGCCAGCAGCTTATATGGGCAACGGGGGGGCAATGAGCAGTTCTTC
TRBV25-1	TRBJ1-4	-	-	CASSQGYEKLFF	TGTGCCAGCAGCCAGGGTTATGAAAAACTGTTTTTT
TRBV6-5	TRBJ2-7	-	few	CASGGASEQYF	TGTGCCAGCGGGGGAGCCAGCGAGCAGTACTTC
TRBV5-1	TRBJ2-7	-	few	CASSLSSYEQYF	TGCGCCAGCAGCCTCAGTTCCTACGAGCAGTACTTC